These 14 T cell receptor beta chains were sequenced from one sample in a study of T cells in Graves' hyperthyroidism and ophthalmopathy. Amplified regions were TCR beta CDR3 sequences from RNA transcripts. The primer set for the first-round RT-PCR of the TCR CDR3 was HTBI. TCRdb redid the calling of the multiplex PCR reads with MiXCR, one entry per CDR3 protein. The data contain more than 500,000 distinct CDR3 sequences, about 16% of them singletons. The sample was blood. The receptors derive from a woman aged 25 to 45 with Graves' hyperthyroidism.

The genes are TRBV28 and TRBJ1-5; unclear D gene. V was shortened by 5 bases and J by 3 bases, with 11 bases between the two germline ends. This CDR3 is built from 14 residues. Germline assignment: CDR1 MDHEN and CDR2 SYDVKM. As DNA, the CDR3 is TGTGCCAGCAGTCACCTTGCTCTCAATCAGCCCCAGCATTTT. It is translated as CASSHLALNQPQHF.

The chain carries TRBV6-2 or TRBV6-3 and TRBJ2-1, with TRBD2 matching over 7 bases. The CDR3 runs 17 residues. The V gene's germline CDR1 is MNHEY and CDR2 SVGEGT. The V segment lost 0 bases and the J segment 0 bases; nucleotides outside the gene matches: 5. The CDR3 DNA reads TGTGCCAGCAGTTACTCGAATAGGGAGGGCTCCTACAATGAGCAGTTCTTC. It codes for CASSYSNREGSYNEQFF.

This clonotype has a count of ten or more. CDR3 nucleotides: TGTGCCAGCAGCTTGACTAGCGGGACGGGAACCGGGGAGCTGTTTTTT. Translation gives CASSLTSGTGTGELFF. The chain joins TRBV7-2 to TRBJ2-2; TRBD2 matches 11 bases. This CDR3 region has 16 residues. Germline assignment: CDR1 SGHTA and CDR2 FQGNSA. J was trimmed by 5 bases and V by 3 bases; bases with no gene match: 5. The whole variable domain, remainder taken from reference TRBV7-2 and TRBJ2-2, is GAGVSQSPSNKVTEKGKDVELRCDPISGHTALYWYRQSLGQGLEFLIYFQGNSAPDKSGLPSDRFSAERTGGSVSTLTIQRTQQEDSAVYLCASSLTSGTGTGELFFGEGSRLTVL.

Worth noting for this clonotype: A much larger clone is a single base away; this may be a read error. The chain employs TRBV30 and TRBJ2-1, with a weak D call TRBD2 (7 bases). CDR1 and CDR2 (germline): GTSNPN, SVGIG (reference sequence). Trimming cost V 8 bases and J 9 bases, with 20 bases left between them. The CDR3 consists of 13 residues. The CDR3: CARNIRGGGEQFF. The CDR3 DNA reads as TGTGCCCGGAATATCAGGGGCGGGGGTGAGCAGTTCTTC.

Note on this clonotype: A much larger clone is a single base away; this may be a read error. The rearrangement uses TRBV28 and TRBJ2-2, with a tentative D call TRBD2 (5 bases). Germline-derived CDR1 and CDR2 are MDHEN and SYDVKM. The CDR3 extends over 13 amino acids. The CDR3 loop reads CVSSRGGTGELFF. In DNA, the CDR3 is TGTGTCAGCAGTAGAGGAGGCACCGGGGAGCTGTTTTTT.

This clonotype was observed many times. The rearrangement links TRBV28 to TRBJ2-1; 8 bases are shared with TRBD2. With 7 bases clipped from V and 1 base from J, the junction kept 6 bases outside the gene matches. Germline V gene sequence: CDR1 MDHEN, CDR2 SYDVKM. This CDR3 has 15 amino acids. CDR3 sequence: CASTQREISYNEQFF. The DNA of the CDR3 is TGTGCCAGCACGCAGCGGGAGATATCCTACAATGAGCAGTTCTTC.

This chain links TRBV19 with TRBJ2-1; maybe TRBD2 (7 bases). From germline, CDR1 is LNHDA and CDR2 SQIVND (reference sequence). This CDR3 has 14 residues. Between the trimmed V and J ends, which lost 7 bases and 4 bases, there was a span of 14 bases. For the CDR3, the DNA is TGTGCCAGTACGCTAGCGGACAGTTACAATGAGCAGTTCTTC. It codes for CASTLADSYNEQFF.

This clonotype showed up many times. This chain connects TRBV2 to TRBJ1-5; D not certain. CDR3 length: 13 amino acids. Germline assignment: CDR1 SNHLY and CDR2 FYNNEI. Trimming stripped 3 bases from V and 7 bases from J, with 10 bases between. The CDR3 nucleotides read TGTGCCAGCAGTGAGAGGTCGGAACAGCCCCAGCATTTT. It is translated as CASSERSEQPQHF.

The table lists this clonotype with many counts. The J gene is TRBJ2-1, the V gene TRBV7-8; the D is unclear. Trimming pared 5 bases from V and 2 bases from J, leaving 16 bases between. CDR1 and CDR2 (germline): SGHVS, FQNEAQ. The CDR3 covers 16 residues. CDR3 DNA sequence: TGTGCCAGCAGCCTAGTAGCAGGAAGTGCCTACAATGAGCAGTTCTTC. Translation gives CASSLVAGSAYNEQFF.

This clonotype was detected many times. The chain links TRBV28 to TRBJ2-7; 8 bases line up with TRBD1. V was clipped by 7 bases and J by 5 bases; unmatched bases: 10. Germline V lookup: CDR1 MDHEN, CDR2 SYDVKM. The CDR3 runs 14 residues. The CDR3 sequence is CASIRPGGGNEQYF. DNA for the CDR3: TGTGCCAGCATCCGTCCAGGGGGCGGGAACGAGCAGTACTTC.

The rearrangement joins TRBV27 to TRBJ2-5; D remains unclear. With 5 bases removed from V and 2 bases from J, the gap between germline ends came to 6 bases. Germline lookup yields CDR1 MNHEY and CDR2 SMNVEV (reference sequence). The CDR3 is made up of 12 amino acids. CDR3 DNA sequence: TGTGCCAGCAGTCACTTACAAGAGACCCAGTACTTC. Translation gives CASSHLQETQYF.

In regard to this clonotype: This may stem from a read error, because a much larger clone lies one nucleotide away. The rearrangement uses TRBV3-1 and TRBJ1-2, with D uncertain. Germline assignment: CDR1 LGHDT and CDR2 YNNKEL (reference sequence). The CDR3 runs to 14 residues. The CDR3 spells CAGSQDGPVYGYTF. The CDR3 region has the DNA TGTGCCGGCAGCCAAGACGGGCCGGTTTATGGCTACACCTTC.

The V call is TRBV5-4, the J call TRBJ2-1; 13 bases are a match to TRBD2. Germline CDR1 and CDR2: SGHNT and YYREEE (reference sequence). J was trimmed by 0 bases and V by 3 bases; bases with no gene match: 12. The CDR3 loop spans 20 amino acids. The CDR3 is CASSSRLGTSGTSSYNEQFF. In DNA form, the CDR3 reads TGTGCCAGCAGCTCGAGATTAGGGACTAGCGGGACGAGCTCCTACAATGAGCAGTTCTTC.

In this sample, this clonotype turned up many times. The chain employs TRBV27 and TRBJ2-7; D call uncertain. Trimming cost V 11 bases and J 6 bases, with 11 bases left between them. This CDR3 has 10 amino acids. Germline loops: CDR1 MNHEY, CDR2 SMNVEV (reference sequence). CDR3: CAPSPGEQYF. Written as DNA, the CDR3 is TGTGCCCCCTCCCCGGGCGAGCAGTACTTC.